This entry is about one T cell receptor beta chain. Its specificity is not known. This entry is derived from a study of identical twins. The germline V gene has CDR1 SGHAT and CDR2 FQNNGV. The CDR3 is 20 residues long. After removal of 0 bases from V and 3 bases from J, the junction contained 14 bases not matched to a gene. The study's findings and limits: A lower insertion count was a feature of abundant cord blood beta clonotypes, with no such feature in memory repertoires. Those out-of-frame alpha sequences shared by twins showed an excess of low generation probability.

TCRdb fed the 5' RACE reads into MiXCR, producing one record per CDR3 protein. Among 1,800,000 or so distinct CDR3 sequences listed, roughly a third were seen once. The sample consisted of cord blood. The TCR was taken from a newborn girl in good health. The chain has TRBV11-2 and TRBJ2-1, with 10 bases fitting TRBD2. The CDR3, as DNA: TGTGCCAGCAGCTTAGATGGGATAGCGGGGGGCTACCCAATCTACAATGAGCAGTTCTTC. Translation: CASSLDGIAGGYPIYNEQFF.